The clone carrying this T cell receptor (beta chain) showed up just a few times. This sample is drawn from a study of blood T cells in healthy people across ages. The length of the CDR3 is 15 residues. Germline V gives CDR1 DFQATT, CDR2 SNEGSKA (reference sequence). V was clipped by 6 bases and J by 0 bases, with 17 bases between them. Through a sample-barcoded 5' primer and a J-beta primer mix, a second PCR was run for about 6 to 11 cycles. MiXCR, run by TCRdb on the 5' RACE reads, gives a single entry per CDR3 protein. This sample carries about 1,600,000 distinct CDR3 sequences, roughly 40% of them seen once, and the ten largest clones take roughly 8.2%.

This chain links TRBV20-1 with TRBJ1-2, with a weak D call TRBD1 (5 bases). The sequenced sample consisted of blood. The receptor comes from a woman younger than 30 in good health. The CDR3 region has the DNA TGCAGTGCCGAGGGCCGGGACGGAGCTAACTATGGCTACACCTTC. It codes for CSAEGRDGANYGYTF.